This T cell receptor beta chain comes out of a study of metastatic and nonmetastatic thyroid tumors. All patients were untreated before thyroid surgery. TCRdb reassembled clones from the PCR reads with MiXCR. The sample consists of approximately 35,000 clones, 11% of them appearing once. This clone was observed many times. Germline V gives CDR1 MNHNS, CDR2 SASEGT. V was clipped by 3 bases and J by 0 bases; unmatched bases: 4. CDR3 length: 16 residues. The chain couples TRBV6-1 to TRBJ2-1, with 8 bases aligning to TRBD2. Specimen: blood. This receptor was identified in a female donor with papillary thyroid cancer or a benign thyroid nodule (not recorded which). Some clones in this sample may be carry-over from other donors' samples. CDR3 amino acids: CASSDIAGSSYNEQFF. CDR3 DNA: TGTGCCAGCAGTGACATAGCGGGAAGCTCCTACAATGAGCAGTTCTTC.